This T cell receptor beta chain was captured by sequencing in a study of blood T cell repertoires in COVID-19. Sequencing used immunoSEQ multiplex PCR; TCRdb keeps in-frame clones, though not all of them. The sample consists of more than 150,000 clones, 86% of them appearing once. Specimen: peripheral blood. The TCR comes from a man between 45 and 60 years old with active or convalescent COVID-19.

The chain's CDR3 is CASSRDRRNEKLFF. The CDR3 bases are TGTGCCAGCAGTAGGGACAGGCGTAATGAAAAACTGTTTTTT. V and J are TRBV6-5 and TRBJ1-4, with 8 bases identical to TRBD1. CDR3 length: 14 residues. Losses at the gene ends were 5 bases for V and 4 bases for J; bases not matched to a gene: 3. CDR1 is MNHEY and CDR2 is SVGAGI in the germline V gene.